These 6 T cell receptor beta chains came from one sample sequenced in a study of beta chain features in type 1 diabetes (dated by TCRdb to the late 2010s). Libraries were made using the immunoSEQ multiplex PCR assay. The High Capacity cDNA Reverse Transcription Kit was used to reverse transcribe all of the isolated RNA, meaning that expressed TCRB transcripts were what got sequenced. What TCRdb holds here is the immuneACCESS table cut down to in-frame rearrangements. Part of the clones is not present; checked against another copy, under half of the missing clones reflect an unresolved V gene, and the others are unexplained. This sample comprises 850,000 to 900,000 clones, roughly 15% of them detected only once. The top ten constitute around 0.02% of the sample. Sequencing input: naive CD4+ T cells from blood. The cell subset or site label, as the study defines it: true naive CD4+ T cells. These receptors originate from a woman under 30 in good health.

This chain joins TRBV6-6 and TRBJ2-1; 8 bases agree with TRBD1. Trimming removed 2 bases from V and 9 bases from J; junction bases left unmatched: 6. The CDR3 consists of 14 residues. Germline CDR1 is MNHNY and CDR2 is SVGAGI (reference sequence). In nucleotides, the CDR3 is TGTGCCAGCAGTTACGGCAGGGGGCTGGGTGAGCAGTTCTTC. It translates to CASSYGRGLGEQFF.

Only a few counts were recorded for this clone. The genes are TRBV7-9 and TRBJ2-3; a possible D gene is TRBD2 (5 bases). In germline, CDR1 is SEHNR, CDR2 FQNEAQ (reference sequence). CDR3 length: 17 residues. V lost 5 bases to trimming and J lost 3 bases, with 21 bases between them. DNA for the CDR3: TGTGCCAGCAGCCCTGCCATGACTGGGAGTTGGACAGATACGCAGTATTTT. It specifies CASSPAMTGSWTDTQYF.

This clone occurred a few times. This chain joins TRBV5-1 and TRBJ2-1; either TRBD1 or TRBD2 may fit D (5 bases each). Germline values: CDR1 SGHRS, CDR2 YFSETQ. With 1 base removed from V and 3 bases from J, the gap between germline ends came to 11 bases. The CDR3 is 15 amino acids. CDR3: CASSLLGTNYNEQFF. DNA of the CDR3: TGCGCCAGCAGCTTGTTGGGGACGAACTACAATGAGCAGTTCTTC.

The chain joins TRBV9 to TRBJ1-5, with 8 bases lining up with TRBD1. The CDR3 extends over 19 amino acids. Trimming at V came to 4 bases and at J to 7 bases, leaving 22 bases not matched to a gene. Germline CDR1 and CDR2: SGDLS and YYNGEE. CDR3: CASSPDPHGAGQGGQPQHF. CDR3 nucleotide sequence: TGTGCCAGCAGCCCAGACCCCCACGGGGCCGGACAGGGCGGACAGCCCCAGCATTTT.

This clone was seen only a few times. The rearrangement uses TRBV5-1 and TRBJ2-6; D remains ambiguous. Germline V lookup: CDR1 SGHRS, CDR2 YFSETQ. V was shortened by 5 bases and J by 0 bases, with 6 bases between the two germline ends. The CDR3 length is 14 residues. The CDR3 here is CASRMVSGANVLTF. The CDR3, as DNA: TGCGCCAGCAGAATGGTCTCTGGGGCCAACGTCCTGACTTTC.

This clone has a handful of counts. V and J are TRBV28 and TRBJ1-1; the D gene is possibly TRBD1 (5 bases). V gave up 6 bases and J gave up 7 bases, with 15 bases separating them. Germline CDR1 MDHEN, CDR2 SYDVKM. The CDR3 has 13 residues. CDR3 in amino acids: CASRPGPTLEAFF. The CDR3 DNA sequence: TGTGCCAGCAGACCGGGACCGACGCTTGAAGCTTTCTTT.